This entry lists 14 T cell receptor beta chains sequenced from one sample in a study of beta chain features in type 1 diabetes. Study-wide results and caveats: Shorter TCRB CDR3s, moderately but significantly so, were found in Type 1 diabetes patients in all four CD4+ subsets.

What was sequenced were expressed TCRB transcripts, since all of the isolated RNA had been reverse transcribed. Measured with immunoSEQ multiplex PCR; TCRdb has only the in-frame clones, and not every one. This repertoire shows some 150,000 clones, about 12% found once; its top ten account for about 1.3%. These receptors' targets are unknown. The specimen sequenced was central memory CD4+ T cells from blood. The source of these receptors is a man younger than 35 with type 1 diabetes.

This clone was observed at least ten times. Other DNA sequences in the sample encode the same CDR3. The V gene is TRBV4-1, the J gene TRBJ1-5; 7 positions match TRBD1. Per germline, CDR1 MGHRA and CDR2 YSYEKL. Germline trimming cut 3 bases from V and 4 bases from J; bases unmatched to any gene: 6. The CDR3 totals 15 residues. This CDR3 is CASSQGTQGNQPQHF. The CDR3, as DNA: TGCGCCAGCAGCCAGGGTACACAGGGGAATCAGCCCCAGCATTTT.

This clone was recorded a few times. The genes are TRBV6-1 and TRBJ2-7; maybe TRBD2 (6 bases). CDR1 is MNHNS and CDR2 is SASEGT in the germline V gene. The CDR3 loop spans 13 amino acids. Trimming took 3 bases from V and 6 from J, leaving 12 bases between them. The CDR3 DNA reads as TGTGCCAGCAGTGACGGAGGGGAATCCGAGCAGTACTTC. Residues: CASSDGGESEQYF.

This clone was observed a few times. This CDR3 reads CASSRVATSGVGTDTQYF. The CDR3 DNA sequence: TGTGCCAGCAGCCGAGTGGCGACTAGCGGAGTTGGTACAGATACGCAGTATTTT. The V gene is TRBV7-9, the J gene TRBJ2-3; 9 bases are a match to TRBD2. The germline gives CDR1 SEHNR, CDR2 FQNEAQ (reference sequence). The trim removed 5 bases at V and 3 bases at J, leaving 15 bases unmatched. This CDR3 region has 18 residues.

This clone was seen repeatedly, ten times or more. At the DNA level, this CDR3 is encoded by other sequences in the same sample as well. The gene calls are TRBV5-1 and TRBJ1-1; D may be TRBD1 (6 bases). The CDR3 consists of 13 residues. Per germline, CDR1 SGHRS and CDR2 YFSETQ. V lost 0 bases and J lost 6, with 9 bases in between. CDR3 loop: CASSLEGESEAFF. CDR3 bases: TGCGCCAGCAGCTTGGAGGGGGAATCTGAAGCTTTCTTT.

The chain carries TRBV19 and TRBJ1-1, with 9 nucleotides matching TRBD1. The germline V gene encodes CDR1 LNHDA and CDR2 SQIVND (reference sequence). After removal of 7 bases from V and 7 bases from J, the junction contained 7 bases not matched to a gene. The CDR3 has 13 residues. The CDR3 sequence: CASTTTGGVEAFF. The CDR3 coding sequence is TGTGCCAGTACCACTACAGGGGGCGTTGAAGCTTTCTTT. The whole variable domain, filled in from reference TRBV19 and TRBJ1-1, reads DGGITQSPKYLFRKEGQNVTLSCEQNLNHDAMYWYRQDPGQGLRLIYYSQIVNDFQKGDIAEGYSVSREKKESFPLTVTSAQKNPTAFYLCASTTTGGVEAFFGQGTRLTVV.

This clone was detected only a few times. The CDR3 is CSVERPTLYGYTF. The CDR3 nucleotides are TGCAGCGTTGAAAGGCCGACCCTGTATGGCTACACCTTC. The V and J genes are TRBV29-1 and TRBJ1-2, with D hard to call. Looked up from germline, CDR1 is SQVTM and CDR2 is ANQGSEA. CDR3 length equals 13 residues. V lost 2 bases to trimming and J lost 5 bases, with 12 bases between them.

This clone was seen once. Other DNA sequences in the sample encode the same CDR3. V usage is TRBV15 and J usage is TRBJ1-2, with D uncertain. The CDR3 extends over 12 amino acids. Germline assignment: CDR1 LNHNV and CDR2 YYDKDF (reference sequence). Trimming removed 0 bases from V and 4 bases from J, with 3 bases in between. The CDR3 DNA follows: TGTGCCACCAGCAGAGAGGGCTATGGCTACACCTTC. Protein product: CATSREGYGYTF.

This clone is a singleton in its sample. This chain joins TRBV25-1 and TRBJ2-7; 12 nucleotides match TRBD1. Germline CDR1 and CDR2: MGHDK and SYGVNS. This CDR3 region has 15 residues. V lost 6 bases, J lost 6 bases, and 9 bases stayed unmatched. The CDR3 region is CASSGPGQGAFEQYF. The CDR3 nucleotides read TGTGCCAGCAGCGGCCCGGGACAGGGGGCTTTCGAGCAGTACTTC.

This clone was seen more than once but under ten times. The CDR3 nucleotides are TGTGCCAGCAGTGACCTCACGGCGGACAGGCTTTATGGCTACACCTTC. This translates into CASSDLTADRLYGYTF. V and J are TRBV25-1 and TRBJ1-2; 7 nucleotides line up with TRBD1. The germline V gene has CDR1 MGHDK and CDR2 SYGVNS. V was pared by 3 bases and J by 5 bases, with 12 bases of the junction left unmatched. The CDR3 is 16 amino acids.

The V call is TRBV30, the J call TRBJ1-3; D is ambiguous. The CDR3 has 14 amino acids. V was trimmed by 1 base and J by 7 bases, leaving 14 bases between them. CDR1 and CDR2 from the germline V gene are GTSNPN and SVGIG (reference sequence). DNA of the CDR3: TGTGCCTGGAGTGCCCAGTCCGTGTTTAACACCATATATTTT. Protein product: CAWSAQSVFNTIYF. The entire variable domain, with the rest obtained from reference TRBV30 and TRBJ1-3, is as follows: SQTIHQWPATLVQPVGSPLSLECTVEGTSNPNLYWYRQAAGRGLQLLFYSVGIGQISSEVPQNLSASRPQDRQFILSSKKLLLSDSGFYLCAWSAQSVFNTIYFGEGSWLTVV.

V is TRBV7-9 and J is TRBJ2-1, with 13 bases aligning to TRBD2. This CDR3 is 15 amino acids long. Losses at the gene ends were 1 base for V and 13 bases for J; bases not matched to a gene: 7. Germline V lookup: CDR1 SEHNR, CDR2 FQNEAQ (reference sequence). CDR3 loop: CASSLVSGLAGDQFF. In DNA form, the CDR3 reads TGTGCCAGCAGCTTAGTCTCCGGACTAGCGGGGGATCAGTTCTTC.

The J gene is TRBJ2-5, the V gene TRBV30; D uncertain. Between the trimmed V and J ends, which lost 2 bases and 5 bases, there was a span of 6 bases. From germline, CDR1 is GTSNPN and CDR2 SVGIG (reference sequence). The CDR3 length is 11 residues. In DNA, the CDR3 is TGTGCCTGGAGTCCCCTGGAGACCCAGTACTTC. Its protein product is CAWSPLETQYF.

This clone was seen a handful of times. The chain couples TRBV10-2 to TRBJ2-7; unclear D gene. Trimming left V 2 bases short and J 2 bases short, with 10 bases between. Germline values: CDR1 WSHSY, CDR2 SAAADI. This CDR3 spans 14 amino acids. CDR3 loop: CASSERVFAYEQYF. CDR3 DNA: TGCGCCAGCAGTGAGCGGGTATTCGCCTACGAGCAGTACTTC.

V usage is TRBV27 and J usage is TRBJ2-5; 7 bases match TRBD2. CDR1 is MNHEY, CDR2 SMNVEV, per germline (reference sequence). J lost 0 bases, V lost 3 bases, and 1 base had no gene match. This CDR3 region has 14 residues. The CDR3 protein is CASSFGGYQETQYF. The CDR3 nucleotides read TGTGCCAGCAGTTTCGGGGGGTACCAAGAGACCCAGTACTTC.